The next 30 T cell receptor beta chains were all read from a single sample in a study of blood T cell repertoires in COVID-19. Clones were sequenced by immunoSEQ multiplex PCR, and TCRdb holds only the in-frame ones, with some missing. This sample carries 55,000 to 80,000 clones, roughly 86% of them seen once, and the ten largest clones take more than 0.7%. The sequenced sample consisted of peripheral blood. All receptors come from a woman aged 70 to 79 with acute or convalescent COVID-19.

The rearrangement links TRBV4-1 to TRBJ1-4; possible D gene TRBD1, 6 bases. Deletions cut 0 bases from V and 5 bases from J, with 10 bases between. This CDR3 has 15 amino acids. The germline V gene has CDR1 MGHRA and CDR2 YSYEKL. This CDR3 is CASSQDGTRNEKLFF. CDR3 coding DNA: TGCGCCAGCAGCCAAGATGGGACAAGGAATGAAAAACTGTTTTTT.

J is TRBJ1-1 and V is TRBV3-1 (or the pseudogene TRBV3-2); D is unclear. V gave up 4 bases and J gave up 4 bases, with 13 bases separating them. Germline CDR1 reads LGHDT; CDR2 reads YNNKEL (reference sequence). The CDR3 sequence is 14 residues long. The CDR3 bases are TGTGCCAGCAGCCCGCAACGGTCCGGCACTGAAGCTTTCTTT. As protein: CASSPQRSGTEAFF.

This clone has more than one count but fewer than ten. J is TRBJ2-5 and V is TRBV24-1, with 8 bases that match TRBD1. The CDR3 extends over 16 amino acids. V lost 3 bases to trimming and J lost 2 bases; unmatched junction nucleotides: 7. The germline V gene encodes CDR1 KGHDR and CDR2 SFDVKD. The CDR3 region has the DNA TGTGCCACCAGTGATGGGGCCAGGACAGGGCAAGAGACCCAGTACTTC. This encodes CATSDGARTGQETQYF.

The genes are TRBV28 and TRBJ2-1; 9 bases are a match to TRBD2. This CDR3 is built from 14 residues. Germline CDR1 MDHEN, CDR2 SYDVKM. V lost 7 bases, J lost 4 bases, and 5 bases stayed unmatched. Written as DNA, the CDR3 is TGTGCCAGCATCCGGAGCGGGGGGTACAATGAGCAGTTCTTC. It is translated as CASIRSGGYNEQFF.

The chain carries TRBV11-2 and TRBJ1-3; 8 bases agree with TRBD1. The CDR3 totals 15 residues. The V and J ends lost 5 bases and 2 bases, in that order; junction bases with no gene match: 5. The V gene's germline CDR1 is SGHAT and CDR2 FQNNGV. CDR3 in amino acids: CASSRTGSTGNTIYF. CDR3 DNA sequence: TGTGCCAGCAGCCGGACAGGGTCAACTGGAAACACCATATATTTT.

V and J are TRBV12-3 or TRBV12-4 and TRBJ1-1; maybe TRBD1 (6 bases). The CDR3 totals 13 residues. Trimming removed 6 bases at V and 3 bases at J, with 11 bases between. The CDR3 reads CASRLGQDTEAFF. As DNA, the CDR3 is TGTGCCAGCAGGCTGGGACAAGACACTGAAGCTTTCTTT.

The rearrangement joins TRBV5-1 to TRBJ2-7, with 12 bases lining up with TRBD2. Germline lookup yields CDR1 SGHRS and CDR2 YFSETQ. The CDR3 loop spans 16 amino acids. With V trimmed by 5 bases and J by 2 bases, 8 bases remained unmatched. CDR3 loop: CASSLAGGAFAYEQYF. Here the CDR3 DNA reads TGCGCCAGCAGTCTAGCGGGGGGGGCATTCGCCTACGAGCAGTACTTC. The whole variable domain, filled in from reference TRBV5-1 and TRBJ2-7, reads KAGVTQTPRYLIKTRGQQVTLSCSPISGHRSVSWYQQTPGQGLQFLFEYFSETQRNKGNFPGRFSGRQFSNSRSEMNVSTLELGDSALYLCASSLAGGAFAYEQYFGPGTRLTVT.

The chain carries TRBV6-5 and TRBJ1-1; TRBD1 might be the D (6 bases). Germline V gives CDR1 MNHEY, CDR2 SVGAGI. Trimming stripped 2 bases from V and 4 bases from J, with 14 bases between. The CDR3 totals 15 residues. CDR3: CASSYAGVSTTEAFF. As DNA, the CDR3 is TGTGCCAGCAGTTACGCAGGGGTATCGACCACTGAAGCTTTCTTT.

The chain uses TRBV30 and TRBJ1-1; no clear D gene. Germline assignment: CDR1 GTSNPN and CDR2 SVGIG (reference sequence). The CDR3 has 12 residues. Trimming shortened V by 1 base and J by 6 bases, and 9 bases separated the two germline ends. The CDR3 loop is CAWSDSPAEAFF. Written as DNA, the CDR3 is TGTGCCTGGAGTGATTCCCCTGCTGAAGCTTTCTTT.

The chain has TRBV5-6 and TRBJ2-5; D perhaps matches TRBD2 (5 bases). Germline assignment: CDR1 SGHDT and CDR2 YYEEEE. The CDR3 contains 14 residues. The germline V and J ends were trimmed by 1 base and 5 bases, with 12 bases remaining between them. The CDR3 nucleotides read TGTGCCAGCAGCTTGACGGGGTTTCGGGAGACCCAGTACTTC. It is translated as CASSLTGFRETQYF.

The sample holds one count of this clone. The chain joins TRBV6-1 to TRBJ1-3, with a weak D call TRBD1 (5 bases). Per the germline V gene, CDR1 is MNHNS and CDR2 is SASEGT. Trimming removed 4 bases at V and 1 base at J, with 17 bases between. The CDR3 is made up of 17 amino acids. CDR3 sequence reads: CASSANNRHPSGNTIYF. CDR3 nucleotides: TGTGCCAGCAGTGCGAATAACAGGCACCCATCTGGAAACACCATATATTTT.

This clone has just a few counts. The V gene is TRBV19, the J gene TRBJ1-5; 7 bases match TRBD1. There are 15 residues in the CDR3. The J segment lost 0 bases and the V segment lost 6 bases, leaving 5 bases of the junction unmatched. Per the germline V gene, CDR1 is LNHDA and CDR2 is SQIVND (reference sequence). The CDR3 DNA sequence: TGTGCCAGTAGACCGACAGGGTATAGCAATCAGCCCCAGCATTTT. It specifies CASRPTGYSNQPQHF.

The rearrangement uses TRBV18 and TRBJ1-2, with 8 bases fitting TRBD1. From germline, CDR1 is KGHSH and CDR2 LQKENI. The length of the CDR3 is 15 residues. The ends lost 0 bases at V and 5 bases at J; junction bases unmatched: 5. CDR3 sequence reads: CASSPPGQGLYGYTF. Here the CDR3 DNA reads TGTGCCAGCTCACCACCTGGACAGGGCCTATATGGCTACACCTTC.

This clone was seen a single time. The V call is TRBV7-8, the J call TRBJ1-1; TRBD1 is a possible D gene (5 bases). The V and J ends lost 4 bases and 4 bases respectively, with 10 bases between them. Germline V gene lookup returns CDR1 SGHVS and CDR2 FQNEAQ. The CDR3 runs to 13 residues. This CDR3 is CASSSLGGTEAFF. CDR3 in DNA: TGTGCCAGCAGCTCCTTGGGGGGCACTGAAGCTTTCTTT.

The chain carries TRBV6-5 and TRBJ1-2; D is unresolved. In germline, CDR1 is MNHEY, CDR2 SVGAGI. The CDR3 spans 14 residues. V gave up 7 bases and J gave up 2 bases, with 14 bases separating them. The CDR3 region is CASKEDFRNYGYTF. The CDR3 DNA is TGTGCCAGCAAGGAGGACTTCCGCAACTATGGCTACACCTTC.

The chain joins TRBV5-6 to TRBJ2-1, with D maybe TRBD2 (6 bases). The CDR3 covers 15 residues. Between the trimmed V and J ends, which lost 0 bases and 5 bases, there was a span of 12 bases. Germline V lookup: CDR1 SGHDT, CDR2 YYEEEE. The CDR3 nucleotides read TGTGCCAGCAGCTTGGGGGACTTCTTGGACAATGAGCAGTTCTTC. Its protein is CASSLGDFLDNEQFF.

The chain uses TRBV29-1 and TRBJ2-7; the match to TRBD1 covers 9 bases. CDR3 length: 15 amino acids. J was trimmed by 3 bases and V by 1 base; bases with no gene match: 7. The germline gives CDR1 SQVTM, CDR2 ANQGSEA. CDR3 sequence (DNA): TGCAGCGTTGAAGTCGGGACAGGGAGCGGCTACGAGCAGTACTTC. Encoded protein: CSVEVGTGSGYEQYF.

The rearrangement links TRBV19 to TRBJ1-1; D unclear. The CDR3 runs 13 residues. CDR1 and CDR2 from the germline V gene are LNHDA and SQIVND (reference sequence). Trimming took 10 bases from V and 0 from J, leaving 12 bases between them. CDR3 sequence: CATQTTMNTEAFF. As DNA, the CDR3 is TGTGCCACCCAAACAACTATGAACACTGAAGCTTTCTTT.

V is TRBV9 and J is TRBJ1-1; no clear D. There are 13 residues in the CDR3. The germline V and J ends were trimmed by 1 base and 1 base, with 5 bases remaining between them. Germline CDR1 is SGDLS and CDR2 is YYNGEE. The CDR3 coding sequence is TGTGCCAGCAGCGTACAGGCGAACACTGAAGCTTTCTTT. Amino acids: CASSVQANTEAFF.

The gene calls are TRBV10-3 and TRBJ2-1, with D maybe TRBD1 (9 bases). Per germline, CDR1 ENHRY and CDR2 SYGVKD. This CDR3 region has 16 residues. V was cut by 5 bases and J by 8 bases, with 22 bases left in between. The CDR3 reads CAISPGGGQGPHEQFF. The CDR3 DNA reads as TGTGCCATCAGTCCCGGGGGGGGACAGGGTCCCCATGAGCAGTTCTTC.

V is TRBV5-3 and J is TRBJ2-1; no clear D gene. TRBV5-3 is an open reading frame whose function is uncertain. The ends were cut back, 4 bases at V and 0 bases at J, with 17 bases in the middle. The CDR3 covers 17 residues. In DNA, the CDR3 is TGTGCCAGAAGCCCCCTACCGCGTTCGAGCTCCTACAATGAGCAGTTCTTC. Its protein is CARSPLPRSSSYNEQFF.

The chain links TRBV28 to TRBJ1-5; D is ambiguous. Trimming took off 3 bases at V and 1 base at J, with 22 bases between the two ends. The CDR3 is made up of 19 amino acids. The germline V gene encodes CDR1 MDHEN and CDR2 SYDVKM. The CDR3 DNA follows: TGTGCCAGCAGTTTCCTCGAGAACCGCAGGAGGCGGAGCAATCAGCCCCAGCATTTT. This gives the protein CASSFLENRRRRSNQPQHF.

This chain connects TRBV3-1 (or the pseudogene TRBV3-2) to TRBJ1-6; the D gene is possibly TRBD1 (5 bases). Germline CDR1 and CDR2: LGHDT and YNNKEL (reference sequence). Trimming pared 5 bases from V and 7 bases from J, leaving 18 bases between. CDR3 length equals 16 residues. CDR3 sequence reads: CASSFRPGVGNSPLHF. The CDR3 DNA follows: TGTGCCAGCAGCTTTCGTCCGGGGGTAGGAAATTCACCCCTCCACTTT.

The gene calls are TRBV5-1 and TRBJ2-5, with D perhaps TRBD1 (6 bases). Per the germline V gene, CDR1 is SGHRS and CDR2 is YFSETQ. V was clipped by 5 bases and J by 4 bases, with 15 bases between them. The CDR3 covers 14 residues. DNA for the CDR3: TGCGCCAGCAGTTTTGCCAACAGGGCAGAGACCCAGTACTTC. Amino acid sequence: CASSFANRAETQYF. Complete variable domain (other parts from reference TRBV5-1 and TRBJ2-5): KAGVTQTPRYLIKTRGQQVTLSCSPISGHRSVSWYQQTPGQGLQFLFEYFSETQRNKGNFPGRFSGRQFSNSRSEMNVSTLELGDSALYLCASSFANRAETQYFGPGTRLLVL.

The chain joins TRBV7-2 to TRBJ1-2; TRBD1 matches at 7 bases. This CDR3 spans 15 amino acids. Germline CDR1 reads SGHTA; CDR2 reads FQGNSA. V trimming: 5 bases; J trimming: 6 bases; junction bases outside the gene matches: 12. This chain's CDR3 is CASSRAHRGYDGYTF. CDR3 DNA: TGTGCCAGCAGCAGAGCCCACAGGGGATATGATGGCTACACCTTC.

On this clone: At one of its ends the junction is not consistent with the germline gene, which may arise from a read error. Other DNA sequences in the sample encode the same CDR3. The V and J genes are TRBV11-3 and TRBJ2-6, with TRBD1 matching over 7 bases. The germline gives CDR1 SGHNT, CDR2 YENEEA. The CDR3 runs 16 residues. The CDR3 protein is CASSSRQGSGANVLTF. In DNA form, the CDR3 reads TGTGCCAGCAGCTCACGACAGGGTTCTGGGGCCAACGTCCTGACCTTC.

The chain employs TRBV7-2 and TRBJ2-1, with 11 positions matching TRBD2. V trimming: 7 bases; J trimming: 10 bases; junction bases outside the gene matches: 9. The V gene's germline CDR1 is SGHTA and CDR2 FQGNSA. CDR3 length: 14 residues. The CDR3 DNA is TGTGCCAGCACTCAGCTAGCGGGAGGTTGGGAGCAGTTCTTC. Its translation is CASTQLAGGWEQFF. Variable domain in full (rest from reference TRBV7-2 and TRBJ2-1): GAGVSQSPSNKVTEKGKDVELRCDPISGHTALYWYRQSLGQGLEFLIYFQGNSAPDKSGLPSDRFSAERTGGSVSTLTIQRTQQEDSAVYLCASTQLAGGWEQFFGPGTRLTVL.

The chain links TRBV19 to TRBJ2-6, with 7 bases matching TRBD1. The germline CDR1 and CDR2 sequences are LNHDA and SQIVND (reference sequence). With V trimmed by 5 bases and J by 2 bases, 3 bases remained unmatched. The CDR3 extends over 15 amino acids. The CDR3 is CASSATGAGANVLTF. DNA of the CDR3: TGTGCCAGTAGTGCAACAGGGGCTGGGGCCAACGTCCTGACTTTC.

The rearrangement links TRBV4-1 to TRBJ2-1; D perhaps matches TRBD2 (5 bases). Per the germline V gene, CDR1 is MGHRA and CDR2 is YSYEKL. Trimming removed 0 bases at V and 4 bases at J, with 10 bases between. The CDR3 spans 15 residues. The CDR3 region is CASSQDSAVYNEQFF. The CDR3 DNA sequence: TGCGCCAGCAGCCAAGATTCAGCGGTTTACAATGAGCAGTTCTTC.

V gene TRBV18 combines with J gene TRBJ2-7; 9 bases match TRBD1. The CDR3 is 15 residues long. V lost 2 bases and J lost 3; bases outside the gene matches: 5. Germline values: CDR1 KGHSH, CDR2 LQKENI. The CDR3 here is CASSPRTGGLYEQYF. For the CDR3, the DNA is TGTGCCAGCTCACCAAGAACAGGGGGCCTCTACGAGCAGTACTTC. The full variable domain, its missing parts supplied by reference TRBV18 and TRBJ2-7, is NAGVMQNPRHLVRRRGQEARLRCSPMKGHSHVYWYRQLPEEGLKFMVYLQKENIIDESGMPKERFSAEFPKEGPSILRIQQVVRGDSAAYFCASSPRTGGLYEQYFGPGTRLTVT.